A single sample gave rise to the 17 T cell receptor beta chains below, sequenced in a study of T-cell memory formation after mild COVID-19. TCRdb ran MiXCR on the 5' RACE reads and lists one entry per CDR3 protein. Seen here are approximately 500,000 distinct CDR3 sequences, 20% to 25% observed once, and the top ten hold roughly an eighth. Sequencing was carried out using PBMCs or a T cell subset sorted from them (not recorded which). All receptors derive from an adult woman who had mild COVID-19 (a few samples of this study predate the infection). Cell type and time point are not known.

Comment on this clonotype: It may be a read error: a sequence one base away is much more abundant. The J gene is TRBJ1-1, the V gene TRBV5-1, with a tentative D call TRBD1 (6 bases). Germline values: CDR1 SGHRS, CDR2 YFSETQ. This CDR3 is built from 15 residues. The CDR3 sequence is CDSSETGFSNTEAFF. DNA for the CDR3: TGCGACAGCAGCGAGACAGGTTTCAGTAATACTGAAGCTTTCTTT.

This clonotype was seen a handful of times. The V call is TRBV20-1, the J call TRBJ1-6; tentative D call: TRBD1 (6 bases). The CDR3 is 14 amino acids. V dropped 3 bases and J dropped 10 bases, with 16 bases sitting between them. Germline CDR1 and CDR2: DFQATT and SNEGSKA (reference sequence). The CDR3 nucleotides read TGCAGTGCTAGGGGGGGCTCTGGACGATCACCCCTCCACTTT. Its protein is CSARGGSGRSPLHF.

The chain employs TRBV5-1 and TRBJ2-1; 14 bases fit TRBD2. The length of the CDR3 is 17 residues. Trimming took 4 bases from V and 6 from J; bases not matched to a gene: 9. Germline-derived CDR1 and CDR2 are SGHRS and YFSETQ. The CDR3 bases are TGCGCCAGCAGCGCCTCGACTAGCGGGAGGGGGGGCAATGAGCAGTTCTTC. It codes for CASSASTSGRGGNEQFF. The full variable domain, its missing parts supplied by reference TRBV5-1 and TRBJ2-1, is KAGVTQTPRYLIKTRGQQVTLSCSPISGHRSVSWYQQTPGQGLQFLFEYFSETQRNKGNFPGRFSGRQFSNSRSEMNVSTLELGDSALYLCASSASTSGRGGNEQFFGPGTRLTVL.

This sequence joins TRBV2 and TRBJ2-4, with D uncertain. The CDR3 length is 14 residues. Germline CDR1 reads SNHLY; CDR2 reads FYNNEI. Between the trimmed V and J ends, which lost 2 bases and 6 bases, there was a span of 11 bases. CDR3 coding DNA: TGTGCCAGCAGTGAAATGTTATCAGGAAACATTCAGTACTTC. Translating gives CASSEMLSGNIQYF. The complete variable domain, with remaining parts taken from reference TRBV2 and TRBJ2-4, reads EPEVTQTPSHQVTQMGQEVILRCVPISNHLYFYWYRQILGQKVEFLVSFYNNEISEKSEIFDDQFSVERPDGSNFTLKIRSTKLEDSAMYFCASSEMLSGNIQYFGAGTRLSVL.

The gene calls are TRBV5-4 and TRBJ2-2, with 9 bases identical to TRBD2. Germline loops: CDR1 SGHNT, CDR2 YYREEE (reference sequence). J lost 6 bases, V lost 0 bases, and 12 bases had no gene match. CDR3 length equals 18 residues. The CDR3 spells CASSLGVLTSGFSGELFF. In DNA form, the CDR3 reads TGTGCCAGCAGCTTGGGGGTTCTGACTAGCGGATTTTCCGGGGAGCTGTTTTTT.

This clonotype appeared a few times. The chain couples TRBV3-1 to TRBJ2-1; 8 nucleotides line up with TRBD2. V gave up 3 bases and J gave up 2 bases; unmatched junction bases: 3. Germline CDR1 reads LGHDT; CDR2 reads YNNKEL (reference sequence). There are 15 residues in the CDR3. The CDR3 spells CASSHAGLAYNEQFF. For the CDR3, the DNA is TGTGCCAGCAGCCATGCGGGACTAGCCTACAATGAGCAGTTCTTC.

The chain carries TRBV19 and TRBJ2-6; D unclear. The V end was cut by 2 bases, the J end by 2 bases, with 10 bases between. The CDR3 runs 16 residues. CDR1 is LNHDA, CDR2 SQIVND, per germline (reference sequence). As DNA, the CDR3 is TGTGCCAGTAGTATATCTTTGAGTCCTGGGGCCAACGTCCTGACTTTC. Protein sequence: CASSISLSPGANVLTF.

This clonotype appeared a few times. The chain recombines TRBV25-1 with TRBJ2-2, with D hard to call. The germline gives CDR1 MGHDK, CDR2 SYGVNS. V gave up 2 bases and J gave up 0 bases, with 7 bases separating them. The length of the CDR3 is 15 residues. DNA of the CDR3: TGTGCCAGCAGTGAAGCAGGCGCGAACACCGGGGAGCTGTTTTTT. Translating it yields CASSEAGANTGELFF. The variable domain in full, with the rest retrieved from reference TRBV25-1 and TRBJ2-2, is EADIYQTPRYLVIGTGKKITLECSQTMGHDKMYWYQQDPGMELHLIHYSYGVNSTEKGDLSSESTVSRIRTEHFPLTLESARPSHTSQYLCASSEAGANTGELFFGEGSRLTVL.

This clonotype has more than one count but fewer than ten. Here the CDR3 reads CATSRKGTSEAFF. The CDR3 nucleotides are TGTGCCACCAGCAGGAAGGGGACATCTGAAGCTTTCTTT. This chain uses TRBV15 with TRBJ1-1; a weak D match, TRBD1 (6 bases). Trimming took off 3 bases at V and 6 bases at J, with 11 bases between the two ends. The V gene's germline CDR1 is LNHNV and CDR2 YYDKDF (reference sequence). There are 13 residues in the CDR3.

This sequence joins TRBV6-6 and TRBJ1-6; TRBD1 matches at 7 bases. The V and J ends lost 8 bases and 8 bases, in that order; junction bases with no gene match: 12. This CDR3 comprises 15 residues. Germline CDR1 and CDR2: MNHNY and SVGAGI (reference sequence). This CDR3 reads CASHRQGQGDSPLHF. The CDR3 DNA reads TGTGCCAGCCACCGACAGGGTCAGGGGGATTCACCCCTCCACTTT.

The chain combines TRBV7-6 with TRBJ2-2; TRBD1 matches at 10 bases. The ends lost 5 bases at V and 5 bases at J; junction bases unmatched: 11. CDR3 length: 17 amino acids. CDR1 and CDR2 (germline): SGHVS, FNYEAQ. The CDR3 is CASSTAVGGQGTGELFF. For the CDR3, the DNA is TGTGCCAGCAGCACCGCGGTCGGGGGACAGGGGACCGGGGAGCTGTTTTTT.

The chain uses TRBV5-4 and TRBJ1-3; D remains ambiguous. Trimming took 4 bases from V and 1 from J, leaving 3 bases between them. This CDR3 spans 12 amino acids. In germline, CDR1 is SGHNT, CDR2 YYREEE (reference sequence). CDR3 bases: TGTGCCAGCAGCGATTCTGGAAACACCATATATTTT. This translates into CASSDSGNTIYF.

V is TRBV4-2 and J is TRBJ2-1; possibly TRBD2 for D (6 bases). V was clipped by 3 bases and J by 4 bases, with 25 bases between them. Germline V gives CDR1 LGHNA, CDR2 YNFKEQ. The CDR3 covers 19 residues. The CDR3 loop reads CASSHLAGTSLEGYNEQFF. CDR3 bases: TGTGCCAGCAGCCACCTTGCCGGGACCTCCTTGGAGGGGTACAATGAGCAGTTCTTC.

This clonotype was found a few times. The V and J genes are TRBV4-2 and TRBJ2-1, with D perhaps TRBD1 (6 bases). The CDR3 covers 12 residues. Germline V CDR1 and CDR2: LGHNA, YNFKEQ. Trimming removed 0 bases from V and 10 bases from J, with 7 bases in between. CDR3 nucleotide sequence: TGTGCCAGCAGCCAAGAGAGGGGGGAGCAGTTCTTC. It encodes CASSQERGEQFF.

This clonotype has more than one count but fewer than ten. In DNA, the CDR3 is TGTGCCAGCAGTCCCCCCGGGACAGGGGAAGAGACCCAGTACTTC. Its translation is CASSPPGTGEETQYF. The chain joins TRBV28 to TRBJ2-5; TRBD1 aligns across 10 bases. The CDR3 is 15 amino acids. Germline CDR1 is MDHEN and CDR2 is SYDVKM. With V trimmed by 5 bases and J by 3 bases, 6 bases remained unmatched.

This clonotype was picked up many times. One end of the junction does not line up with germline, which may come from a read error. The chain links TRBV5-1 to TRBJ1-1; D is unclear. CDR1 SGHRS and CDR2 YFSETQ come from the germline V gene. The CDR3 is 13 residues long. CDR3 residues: CASSFSGNTEAFF. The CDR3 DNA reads TGTGCCAGCAGCTTCTCGGGGAACACTGAAGCTTTCTTT.

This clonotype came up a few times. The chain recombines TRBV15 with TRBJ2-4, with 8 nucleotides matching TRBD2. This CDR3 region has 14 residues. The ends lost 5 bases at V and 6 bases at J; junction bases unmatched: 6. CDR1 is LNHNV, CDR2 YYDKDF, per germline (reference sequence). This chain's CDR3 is CATSGLAGGNIQYF. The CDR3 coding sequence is TGTGCCACCAGCGGACTAGCAGGAGGAAACATTCAGTACTTC.